The 5 T cell receptor beta chains below all came from one sample that was sequenced in a study of blood T cell repertoires in COVID-19. This table comes from immunoSEQ multiplex PCR, and its TCRdb copy is limited to in-frame clones, with some not included. The sample lists 97,000 or so clones; approximately 91% were seen once. The sequencing input was peripheral blood. The receptors stem from a man aged 18 to 30 with acute or convalescent COVID-19.

CDR3 amino acids: CASGPRGGTPHYGTDTQYF. As DNA, the CDR3 is TGTGCTAGTGGTCCGAGGGGCGGGACGCCTCACTATGGGACAGATACGCAGTATTTT. V gene TRBV12-5 combines with J gene TRBJ2-3, with D possibly being TRBD2 (6 bases). Germline V gene lookup returns CDR1 LGHNT and CDR2 FRNRAP. The CDR3 runs 19 residues. Trimming stripped 5 bases from V and 3 bases from J, with 27 bases between.

The J gene is TRBJ1-1, the V gene TRBV18, with 8 bases that match TRBD1. CDR3 length: 14 amino acids. Losses at the gene ends were 8 bases for V and 1 base for J; bases not matched to a gene: 6. Germline CDR1 is KGHSH and CDR2 is LQKENI. As DNA, the CDR3 is TGTGCCAGCATTTCCGGGACAGGGAACACTGAAGCTTTCTTT. This sequence encodes CASISGTGNTEAFF. Full variable domain (outside the CDR3, taken from reference TRBV18 and TRBJ1-1): NAGVMQNPRHLVRRRGQEARLRCSPMKGHSHVYWYRQLPEEGLKFMVYLQKENIIDESGMPKERFSAEFPKEGPSILRIQQVVRGDSAAYFCASISGTGNTEAFFGQGTRLTVV.

DNA of the CDR3: TGTGCCAGCAGTGAATCAGGTCTCGGCGGCTACACCTTC. Translated, it gives CASSESGLGGYTF. The chain is built from TRBV6-1 and TRBJ1-2; no clear D. The germline CDR1 and CDR2 sequences are MNHNS and SASEGT. The CDR3 extends over 13 amino acids. Trimming cost V 2 bases and J 8 bases, with 12 bases left between them.

Comments on this clone: One end of the junction varies from germline; a read error may be responsible. The J gene is TRBJ2-2, the V gene TRBV25-1; 7 positions agree with TRBD1. This CDR3 is 16 amino acids long. Per germline, CDR1 MGHDK and CDR2 SYGVNS. CDR3 nucleotides: TGTGCCAGCAGTGAGTTGACAGGGTCGAAGACCGGGGAGCTGTTTTTT. Translating gives CASSELTGSKTGELFF. The full variable domain, rest sourced from reference TRBV25-1 and TRBJ2-2, is EADIYQTPRYLVIGTGKKITLECSQTMGHDKMYWYQQDPGMELHLIHYSYGVNSTEKGDLSSESTVSRIRTEHFPLTLESARPSHTSQYLCASSELTGSKTGELFFGEGSRLTVL.

This chain links TRBV30 with TRBJ1-1, with a weak D call TRBD1 (5 bases). Germline CDR1 reads GTSNPN; CDR2 reads SVGIG (reference sequence). This CDR3 has 13 residues. V was trimmed by 0 bases and J by 4 bases, leaving 9 bases between them. The DNA for the CDR3 is TGTGCCTGGAGTGTGGGGGGAGGCACTGAAGCTTTCTTT. It is translated as CAWSVGGGTEAFF.